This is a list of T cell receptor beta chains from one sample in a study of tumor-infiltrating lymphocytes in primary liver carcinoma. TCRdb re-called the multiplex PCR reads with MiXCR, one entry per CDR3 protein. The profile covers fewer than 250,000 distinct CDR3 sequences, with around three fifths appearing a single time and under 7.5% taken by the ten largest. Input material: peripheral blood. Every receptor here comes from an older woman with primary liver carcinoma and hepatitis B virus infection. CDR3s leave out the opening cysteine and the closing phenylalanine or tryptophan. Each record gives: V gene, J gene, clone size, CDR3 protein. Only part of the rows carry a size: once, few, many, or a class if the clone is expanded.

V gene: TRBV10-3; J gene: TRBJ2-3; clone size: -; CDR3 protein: AISESLRLATQF
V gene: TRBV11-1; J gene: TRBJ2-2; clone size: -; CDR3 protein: ASSFNPTGKLF
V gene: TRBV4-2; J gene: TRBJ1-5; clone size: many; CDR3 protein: ASSQGQGVDQPQH
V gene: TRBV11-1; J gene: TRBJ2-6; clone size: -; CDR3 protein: ASSWNSRANVLT
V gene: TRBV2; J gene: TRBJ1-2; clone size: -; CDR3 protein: ASSGGRWGYT
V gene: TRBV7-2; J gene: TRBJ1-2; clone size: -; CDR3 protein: ASSPSSGIYGYT
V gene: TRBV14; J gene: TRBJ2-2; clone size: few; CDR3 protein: ASSSYTGELF
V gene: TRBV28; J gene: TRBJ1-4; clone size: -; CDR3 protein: ASNHLGGPKEKLF
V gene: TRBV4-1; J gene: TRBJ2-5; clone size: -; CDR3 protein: ASSQIPSGGGVQETQY
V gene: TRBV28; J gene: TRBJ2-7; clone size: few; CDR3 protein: ASRQGQAPYEQY
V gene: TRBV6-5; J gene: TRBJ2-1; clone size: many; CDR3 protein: ASKGTHEQF
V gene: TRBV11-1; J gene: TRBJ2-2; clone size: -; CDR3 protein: ASNPLPGELL
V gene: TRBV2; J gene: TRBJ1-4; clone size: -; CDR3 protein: ASSEGRSGKLF
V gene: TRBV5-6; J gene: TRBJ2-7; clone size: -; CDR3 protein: ASSWGGGVYEQY
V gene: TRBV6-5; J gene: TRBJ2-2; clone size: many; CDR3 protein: ASSQTGGATGELF
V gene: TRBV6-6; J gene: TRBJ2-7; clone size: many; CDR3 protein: ASSQPGSKDEQY
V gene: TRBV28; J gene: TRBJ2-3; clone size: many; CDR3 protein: ASSLSVGGRQHQDTQY
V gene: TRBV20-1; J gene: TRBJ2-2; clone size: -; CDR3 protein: SASEREGLYTGELF
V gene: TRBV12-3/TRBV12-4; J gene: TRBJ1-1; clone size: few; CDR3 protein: ASSFGMRTEAF
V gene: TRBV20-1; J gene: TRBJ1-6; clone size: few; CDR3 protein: SARGPNSPLH
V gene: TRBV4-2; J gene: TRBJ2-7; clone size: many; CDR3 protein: ASSRTDSPYEQY
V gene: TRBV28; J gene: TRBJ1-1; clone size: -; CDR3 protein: ASSLWTGFGEAF
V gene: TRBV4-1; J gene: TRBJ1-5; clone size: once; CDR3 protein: ASSPGQGARLMFNLPQH
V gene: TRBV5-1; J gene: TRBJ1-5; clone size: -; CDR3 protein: ASSPGMVYGQPQH
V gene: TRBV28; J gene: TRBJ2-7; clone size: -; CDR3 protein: ANSTRTGGNYEQY
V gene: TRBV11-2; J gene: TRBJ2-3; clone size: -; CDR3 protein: VSSSTVHAQY
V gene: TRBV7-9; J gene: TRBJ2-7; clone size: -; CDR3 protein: ASSTNVAGHTLHYEQY
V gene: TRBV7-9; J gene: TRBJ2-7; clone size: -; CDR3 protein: ASSTDLGQGIYEQY
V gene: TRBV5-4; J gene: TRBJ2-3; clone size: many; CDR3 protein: ASSSYTDTQY
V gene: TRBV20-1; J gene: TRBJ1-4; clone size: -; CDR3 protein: SATIGVHEKLF
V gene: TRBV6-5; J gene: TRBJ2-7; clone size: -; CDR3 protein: ASTSRSYEQY
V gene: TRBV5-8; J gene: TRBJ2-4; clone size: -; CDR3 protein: SSSLGTVNLAKNIQH
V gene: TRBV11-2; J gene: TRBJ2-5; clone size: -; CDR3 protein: VSSRGTSRETQY
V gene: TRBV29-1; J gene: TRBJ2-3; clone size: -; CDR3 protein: SVEGESDTQY
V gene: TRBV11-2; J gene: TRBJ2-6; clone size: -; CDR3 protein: ASNLAVQRGVNVLT
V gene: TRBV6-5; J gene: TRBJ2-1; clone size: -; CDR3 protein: ASSYAQGKGEQF
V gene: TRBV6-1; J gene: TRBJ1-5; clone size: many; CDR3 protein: ASSEDGGGNQPQH
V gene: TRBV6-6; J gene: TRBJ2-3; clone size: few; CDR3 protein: ASSYLGGVGADTQY
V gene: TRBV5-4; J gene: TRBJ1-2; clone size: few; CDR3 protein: ASSLGLLGDYGYT
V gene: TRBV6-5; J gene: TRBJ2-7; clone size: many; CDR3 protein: ASFPGQGAPEQY
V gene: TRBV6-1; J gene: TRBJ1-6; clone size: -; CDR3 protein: ASSERLYTPLH
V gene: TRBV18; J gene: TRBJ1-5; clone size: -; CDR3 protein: ASSADRGQPQH
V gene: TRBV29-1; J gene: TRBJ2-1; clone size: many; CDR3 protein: SVELTGTGQF
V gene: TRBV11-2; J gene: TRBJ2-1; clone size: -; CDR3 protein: ASSPQIVFRGGDEQF
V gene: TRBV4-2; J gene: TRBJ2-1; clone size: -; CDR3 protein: ASSQLESGRRNERF
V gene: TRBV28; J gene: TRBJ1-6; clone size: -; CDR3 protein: ASRDTLNSPLH
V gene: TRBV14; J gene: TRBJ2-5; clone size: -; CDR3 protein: TSSGNLQETQY
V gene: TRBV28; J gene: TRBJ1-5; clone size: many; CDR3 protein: ASSLTGANQPQH
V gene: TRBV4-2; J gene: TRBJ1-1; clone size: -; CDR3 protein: ASSQGGGMVVTEAF
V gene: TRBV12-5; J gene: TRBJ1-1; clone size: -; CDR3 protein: ASAIQGGTEAL
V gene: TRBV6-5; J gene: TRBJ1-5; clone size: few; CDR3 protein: ASSPDRYQPQH
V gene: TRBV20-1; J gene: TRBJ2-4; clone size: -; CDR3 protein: SAYNNRGRKNIQY
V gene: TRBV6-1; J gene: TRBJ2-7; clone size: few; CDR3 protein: ASSWTSGSNYEQY
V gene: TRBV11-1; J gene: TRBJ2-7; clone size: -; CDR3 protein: ANSPVIGQGAACEQY
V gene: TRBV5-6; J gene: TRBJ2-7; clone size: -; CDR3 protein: VSSLARGPPYEQY